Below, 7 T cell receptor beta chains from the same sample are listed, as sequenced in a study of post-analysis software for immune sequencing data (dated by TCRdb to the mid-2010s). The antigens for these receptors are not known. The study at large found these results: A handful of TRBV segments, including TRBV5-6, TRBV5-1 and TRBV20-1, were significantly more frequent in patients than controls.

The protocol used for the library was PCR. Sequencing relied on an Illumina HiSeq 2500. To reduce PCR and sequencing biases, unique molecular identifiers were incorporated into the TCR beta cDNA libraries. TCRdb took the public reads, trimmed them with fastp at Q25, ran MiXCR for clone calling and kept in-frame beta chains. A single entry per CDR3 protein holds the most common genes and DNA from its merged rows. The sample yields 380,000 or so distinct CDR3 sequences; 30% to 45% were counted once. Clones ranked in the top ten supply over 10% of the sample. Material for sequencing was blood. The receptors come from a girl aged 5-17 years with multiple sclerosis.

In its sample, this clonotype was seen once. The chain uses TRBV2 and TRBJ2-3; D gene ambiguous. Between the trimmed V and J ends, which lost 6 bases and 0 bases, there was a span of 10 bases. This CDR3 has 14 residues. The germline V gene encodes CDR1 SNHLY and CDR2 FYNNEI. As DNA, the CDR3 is TGTGCCAGCAGCCGGCCGGAGAGCACAGATACGCAGTATTTT. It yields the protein CASSRPESTDTQYF.

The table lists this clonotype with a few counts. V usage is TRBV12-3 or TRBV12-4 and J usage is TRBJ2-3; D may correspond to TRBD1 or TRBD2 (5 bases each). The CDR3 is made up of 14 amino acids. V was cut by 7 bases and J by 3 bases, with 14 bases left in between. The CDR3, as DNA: TGTGCCAGCAACGGGGCAGGGTGGACAGATACGCAGTATTTT. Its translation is CASNGAGWTDTQYF.

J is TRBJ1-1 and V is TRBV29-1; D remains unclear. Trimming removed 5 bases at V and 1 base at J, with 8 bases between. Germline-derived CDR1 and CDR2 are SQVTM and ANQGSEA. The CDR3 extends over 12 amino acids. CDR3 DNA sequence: TGCAGCGTTTCGGGTCCGAACACTGAAGCTTTCTTT. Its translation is CSVSGPNTEAFF.

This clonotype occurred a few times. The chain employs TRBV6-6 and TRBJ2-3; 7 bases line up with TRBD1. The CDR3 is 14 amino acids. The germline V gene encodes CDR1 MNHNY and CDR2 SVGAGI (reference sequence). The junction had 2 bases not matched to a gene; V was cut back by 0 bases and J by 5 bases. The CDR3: CASSYSNRGDTQYF. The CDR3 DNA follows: TGTGCCAGCAGTTACTCGAACAGGGGAGATACGCAGTATTTT.

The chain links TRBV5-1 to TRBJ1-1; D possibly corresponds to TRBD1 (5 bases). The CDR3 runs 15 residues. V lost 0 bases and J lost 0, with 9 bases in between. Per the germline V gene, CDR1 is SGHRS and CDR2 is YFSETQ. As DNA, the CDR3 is TGCGCCAGCAGCTTGGAGCGGGGACTGAACACTGAAGCTTTCTTT. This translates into CASSLERGLNTEAFF.

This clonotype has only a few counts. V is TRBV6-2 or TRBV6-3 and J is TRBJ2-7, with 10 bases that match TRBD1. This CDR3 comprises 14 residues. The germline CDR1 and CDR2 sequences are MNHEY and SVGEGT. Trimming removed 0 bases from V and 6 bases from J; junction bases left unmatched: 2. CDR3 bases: TGTGCCAGCAGTTACTCGGGACAGGGGTTCGAGCAGTACTTC. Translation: CASSYSGQGFEQYF.

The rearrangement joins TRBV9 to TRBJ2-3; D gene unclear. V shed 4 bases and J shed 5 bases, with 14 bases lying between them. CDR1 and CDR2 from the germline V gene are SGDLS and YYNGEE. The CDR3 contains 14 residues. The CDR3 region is CASSLSPQKDTQYF. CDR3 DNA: TGTGCCAGCAGCCTCTCTCCACAAAAAGATACGCAGTATTTT.